Each of the 29 T cell receptor beta chains below was sequenced from the same sample in a study of OX40 agonist ivuxolimab in advanced cancers. TCRdb's copy holds only in-frame clones and misses some; the assay was immunoSEQ multiplex PCR. The top ten clones hold approximately 0.93% of a sample with some 150,000 clones, about 92% of them seen once. The sequences come from CD4+ or CD8+ T cells sorted from blood, collected in a trial of the OX40 agonist ivuxolimab. Receptor source: an adult with an advanced solid tumor such as melanoma, head and neck, liver or kidney cancer.

Here the CDR3 reads CASSSTSGNTIYF. DNA for the CDR3: TGTGCCAGCAGCTCCACCTCTGGAAACACCATATATTTT. The chain employs TRBV7-2 and TRBJ1-3; D ambiguous. This CDR3 contains 13 residues. Germline CDR1 SGHTA, CDR2 FQGNSA. Deletions cut 4 bases from V and 0 bases from J, with 4 bases between.

J is TRBJ2-3 and V is TRBV7-9; no firm D call. Trimming removed 0 bases at V and 6 bases at J, with 4 bases between. The CDR3 covers 12 residues. Germline V gives CDR1 SEHNR, CDR2 FQNEAQ (reference sequence). The CDR3 DNA reads as TGTGCCAGCAGCTTAGCGATGGATACGCAGTATTTT. This sequence encodes CASSLAMDTQYF.

J is TRBJ2-1 and V is TRBV27, with unresolved D. The CDR3 sequence is 11 residues long. V lost 2 bases to trimming and J lost 8 bases, with 4 bases between them. Germline assignment: CDR1 MNHEY and CDR2 SMNVEV (reference sequence). CDR3 sequence (DNA): TGTGCCAGCAGTTTAGCTTATGAGCAGTTCTTC. Translation: CASSLAYEQFF.

The chain joins TRBV9 to TRBJ1-2, with D uncertain. Germline V gene data show CDR1 as SGDLS and CDR2 as YYNGEE. The CDR3 covers 14 residues. Trimming took 3 bases from V and 0 from J, leaving 9 bases between them. CDR3 DNA: TGTGCCAGCAGCGGGCTTTGGACTAACTATGGCTACACCTTC. The encoded protein is CASSGLWTNYGYTF.

The CDR3: CASSLRAGGSTDTQYF. DNA of the CDR3: TGTGCCAGCAGCTTACGAGCGGGGGGTAGCACAGATACGCAGTATTTT. V and J are TRBV11-2 and TRBJ2-3; TRBD2 matches 9 bases. The CDR3 contains 16 residues. With V trimmed by 2 bases and J by 0 bases, 3 bases remained unmatched. Germline V gene sequence: CDR1 SGHAT, CDR2 FQNNGV.

The V and J genes are TRBV6-6 and TRBJ2-7; TRBD1 agrees at 9 bases. The germline CDR1 and CDR2 sequences are MNHNY and SVGAGI (reference sequence). The ends lost 5 bases at V and 6 bases at J; junction bases unmatched: 5. This CDR3 contains 13 residues. The CDR3 nucleotides are TGTGCCAGCAGTCGGACAGGGGTAGTCGAGCAGTACTTC. As protein: CASSRTGVVEQYF.

The genes are TRBV2 and TRBJ2-3; D gene ambiguous. Germline V gene data show CDR1 as SNHLY and CDR2 as FYNNEI. The CDR3 is 11 amino acids. Between the trimmed V and J ends, which lost 5 bases and 4 bases, there was a span of 4 bases. CDR3 nucleotides: TGTGCCAGCAGTTACTCAGATACGCAGTATTTT. This translates into CASSYSDTQYF.

The V call is TRBV4-1, the J call TRBJ2-2, with 10 bases lining up with TRBD1. J was trimmed by 3 bases and V by 5 bases; bases with no gene match: 6. This CDR3 is 16 amino acids long. Germline-derived CDR1 and CDR2 are MGHRA and YSYEKL. The CDR3 sequence: CASSRRGTGDTGELFF. CDR3 DNA: TGCGCCAGCAGCAGGCGGGGGACAGGGGACACCGGGGAGCTGTTTTTT.

The CDR3 protein is CASSRAFF. CDR3 coding DNA: TGTGCCAGCAGCCGGGCTTTCTTT. The V gene is TRBV7-8, the J gene TRBJ1-1, with D uncertain. The CDR3 loop spans 8 amino acids. Trimming pared 5 bases from V and 11 bases from J, leaving 3 bases between. Germline V CDR1 and CDR2: SGHVS, FQNEAQ.

Here the CDR3 DNA reads TGTGCCAGTAGTATCTATGGACTGTTCTACGAGCAGTACTTC. Encoded protein: CASSIYGLFYEQYF. This rearrangement joins TRBV19 to TRBJ2-7; possibly TRBD2 for D (5 bases). The V end was cut by 3 bases, the J end by 3 bases, with 12 bases between. The CDR3 contains 14 residues. In germline, CDR1 is LNHDA, CDR2 SQIVND (reference sequence).

DNA for the CDR3: TGTGCCAGCAGTGACAGGGACGGCTACACCTTC. It is translated as CASSDRDGYTF. This chain links TRBV6-1 with TRBJ1-2, with D possibly matching TRBD1 (5 bases). This CDR3 spans 11 amino acids. Germline values: CDR1 MNHNS, CDR2 SASEGT. V gave up 3 bases and J gave up 8 bases, with 7 bases separating them.

This chain joins TRBV5-1 and TRBJ2-7, with 8 nucleotides matching TRBD2. CDR1 is SGHRS and CDR2 is YFSETQ in the germline V gene. The CDR3 runs to 14 residues. Germline trimming cut 3 bases from V and 2 bases from J; bases unmatched to any gene: 4. This chain's CDR3 is CASSSTSGTYEQYF. The CDR3 nucleotides read TGCGCCAGCAGCTCTACTAGCGGAACCTACGAGCAGTACTTC.

The chain carries TRBV27 and TRBJ2-5; TRBD1 matches 7 bases. J was trimmed by 4 bases and V by 6 bases; bases with no gene match: 11. This CDR3 is 15 amino acids long. CDR1 MNHEY and CDR2 SMNVEV come from the germline V gene (reference sequence). This CDR3 reads CASRADRDAVETQYF. CDR3 nucleotide sequence: TGTGCCAGCAGGGCCGACAGGGATGCGGTAGAGACCCAGTACTTC.

The chain recombines TRBV5-4 with TRBJ2-5, with a tentative D call TRBD2 (7 bases). The CDR3 extends over 14 amino acids. The germline V gene encodes CDR1 SGHNT and CDR2 YYREEE (reference sequence). V dropped 4 bases and J dropped 5 bases, with 15 bases sitting between them. CDR3 residues: CASSRGGDGETQYF. CDR3 nucleotide sequence: TGTGCCAGCAGCCGAGGGGGGGACGGGGAGACCCAGTACTTC.

The genes are TRBV7-9 and TRBJ2-1; 8 bases line up with TRBD1. CDR3 size: 15 residues. From germline, CDR1 is SEHNR and CDR2 FQNEAQ (reference sequence). V dropped 5 bases and J dropped 3; count of bases not matched to a gene: 6. The CDR3 loop reads CASSVQGAGYNEQFF. The DNA for the CDR3 is TGTGCCAGCAGCGTCCAGGGGGCAGGCTACAATGAGCAGTTCTTC.

This chain connects TRBV6-6 to TRBJ2-4; 9 nucleotides agree with TRBD1. Unmatched junction bases numbered 9, after V lost 6 bases and J lost 9 bases. CDR3 length: 14 amino acids. Germline loops: CDR1 MNHNY, CDR2 SVGAGI (reference sequence). In DNA form, the CDR3 reads TGTGCCAGCAGCCCGGGGACAGGGAGGACCATTCAGTACTTC. This codes for CASSPGTGRTIQYF.

The rearrangement joins TRBV4-3 to TRBJ2-6; 8 positions agree with TRBD1. This CDR3 is 20 amino acids long. Looked up from germline, CDR1 is LGHNA and CDR2 is YSLEER. V was pared by 0 bases and J by 0 bases, with 10 bases of the junction left unmatched. CDR3 DNA: TGCGCCAGCAGCCAAGACATCCCAGCAGGGGGCACCTCTGGGGCCAACGTCCTGACTTTC. It translates to CASSQDIPAGGTSGANVLTF.

The chain links TRBV5-4 to TRBJ2-7, with a weak D call TRBD1 (5 bases). CDR1 is SGHNT, CDR2 YYREEE, per germline (reference sequence). There are 14 residues in the CDR3. Trimming left V 4 bases short and J 0 bases short, with 11 bases between. This CDR3 reads CASSLKGHSYEQYF. The CDR3 nucleotides are TGTGCCAGCAGCCTAAAGGGGCACTCCTACGAGCAGTACTTC. The whole variable domain, filled in from reference TRBV5-4 and TRBJ2-7, reads ETGVTQSPTHLIKTRGQQVTLRCSSQSGHNTVSWYQQALGQGPQFIFQYYREEENGRGNFPPRFSGLQFPNYSSELNVNALELDDSALYLCASSLKGHSYEQYFGPGTRLTVT.

The chain couples TRBV18 to TRBJ1-1; the D gene is possibly TRBD1 (6 bases). V was cut by 7 bases and J by 4 bases, with 13 bases left in between. The CDR3 loop spans 13 amino acids. Per the germline V gene, CDR1 is KGHSH and CDR2 is LQKENI. The CDR3: CASCGGASTEAFF. The CDR3 DNA follows: TGTGCCAGCTGCGGGGGGGCGAGCACTGAAGCTTTCTTT.

This chain joins TRBV5-1 and TRBJ1-6, with TRBD1 matching 7 bases. CDR3 length equals 16 residues. V dropped 4 bases and J dropped 5; count of bases not matched to a gene: 9. Germline-derived CDR1 and CDR2 are SGHRS and YFSETQ. The CDR3 nucleotides are TGCGCCAGCAGCAAGACCCAGGGGGAGCATAATTCACCCCTCCACTTT. Residues: CASSKTQGEHNSPLHF.

V is TRBV7-9 and J is TRBJ2-3; TRBD1 aligns across 10 bases. CDR3 length: 15 residues. The germline V gene has CDR1 SEHNR and CDR2 FQNEAQ (reference sequence). The J segment lost 6 bases and the V segment lost 3 bases, leaving 6 bases of the junction unmatched. The CDR3 DNA sequence: TGTGCCAGCAGCTTGGGACAGGGGAGACGGGATACGCAGTATTTT. Amino acids: CASSLGQGRRDTQYF. The full variable domain, its missing parts supplied by reference TRBV7-9 and TRBJ2-3, is DTGVSQNPRHKITKRGQNVTFRCDPISEHNRLYWYRQTLGQGPEFLTYFQNEAQLEKSRLLSDRFSAERPKGSFSTLEIQRTEQGDSAMYLCASSLGQGRRDTQYFGPGTRLTVL.

The V and J genes are TRBV6-5 and TRBJ1-5, with D tentatively TRBD1 (6 bases). This CDR3 is built from 13 residues. V gave up 7 bases and J gave up 1 base, with 8 bases separating them. Germline loops: CDR1 MNHEY, CDR2 SVGAGI. The CDR3 region is CASTQGSNQPQHF. The CDR3 DNA reads TGTGCCAGCACCCAGGGGAGCAATCAGCCCCAGCATTTT.

The chain carries TRBV7-2 and TRBJ2-4, with D perhaps given as TRBD1 or TRBD2 (5 bases each). Trimming left V 7 bases short and J 4 bases short, with 14 bases between. Germline V lookup: CDR1 SGHTA, CDR2 FQGNSA. The CDR3 totals 14 residues. CDR3 nucleotides: TGTGCCAGCAAGAGAGGGGCGGGTAAAAACATTCAGTACTTC. As protein: CASKRGAGKNIQYF.

The V call is TRBV6-6, the J call TRBJ2-5, with D hard to call. From germline, CDR1 is MNHNY and CDR2 SVGAGI (reference sequence). The CDR3 loop spans 13 amino acids. V shed 6 bases and J shed 0 bases, with 8 bases lying between them. The CDR3 protein is CASRGSNQETQYF. In DNA form, the CDR3 reads TGTGCCAGCAGGGGCAGCAACCAAGAGACCCAGTACTTC.

J is TRBJ2-1 and V is TRBV19, with 11 positions matching TRBD2. V trimming: 7 bases; J trimming: 5 bases; junction bases outside the gene matches: 13. This CDR3 has 17 residues. Germline CDR1 and CDR2: LNHDA and SQIVND (reference sequence). The CDR3 sequence: CASTGLAGRGADNEQFF. The DNA for the CDR3 is TGTGCCAGTACCGGACTAGCGGGCCGGGGGGCGGACAATGAGCAGTTCTTC.

This chain uses TRBV19 with TRBJ1-6; 9 bases are a match to TRBD1. The CDR3 length is 16 residues. CDR1 LNHDA and CDR2 SQIVND come from the germline V gene (reference sequence). V lost 5 bases and J lost 4; bases outside the gene matches: 6. As DNA, the CDR3 is TGTGCCAGTAGTTCCGGGACAGGGCCTTATAATTCACCCCTCCACTTT. Residues: CASSSGTGPYNSPLHF.

The J gene is TRBJ1-1, the V gene TRBV6-4; D remains unclear. The CDR3 sequence is 12 residues long. V shed 0 bases and J shed 11 bases, with 10 bases lying between them. Germline CDR1 is MRHNA and CDR2 is SNTAGT. The CDR3 here is CASSDSGGGAFF. Written as DNA, the CDR3 is TGTGCCAGCAGTGACTCTGGAGGTGGTGCTTTCTTT.

The rearrangement joins TRBV20-1 to TRBJ1-2, with a tentative D call TRBD1 (6 bases). With 7 bases removed from V and 7 bases from J, the gap between germline ends came to 13 bases. From germline, CDR1 is DFQATT and CDR2 SNEGSKA (reference sequence). The CDR3 runs to 11 residues. In DNA, the CDR3 is TGCAGTGGTCTTGGAGGGGGTGGCTACACCTTC. Its protein is CSGLGGGGYTF.

The chain uses TRBV28 and TRBJ1-2, with TRBD1 as a possible D gene (5 bases). CDR3 length: 11 residues. Looked up from germline, CDR1 is MDHEN and CDR2 is SYDVKM. V lost 5 bases to trimming and J lost 8 bases, with 9 bases between them. The CDR3 region is CASSPRGGYTF. The CDR3 coding sequence is TGTGCCAGCAGTCCGCGGGGCGGCTACACCTTC.